Listed here are 29 T cell receptor beta chains from one sample, sequenced in a study of cytomegalovirus exposure and HLA in healthy donors. The table came from immunoSEQ multiplex PCR; TCRdb's copy has only in-frame clones and leaves some out. The table lists 160,000 or so clones, more than 75% of them singletons. Specimen: PBMCs. The receptors were gathered from a man between 18 and 35 years old in good health and CMV-seronegative.

The V call is TRBV5-1, the J call TRBJ1-1, with TRBD1 matching 7 bases. From germline, CDR1 is SGHRS and CDR2 YFSETQ. The trim removed 0 bases at V and 5 bases at J, leaving 7 bases unmatched. This CDR3 spans 15 amino acids. The CDR3 DNA is TGCGCCAGCAGCTTGGGTCAGGGGGTACAAACTGAAGCTTTCTTT. As protein: CASSLGQGVQTEAFF.

This chain joins TRBV5-1 and TRBJ1-4; D gene unclear. The V end was cut by 2 bases, the J end by 8 bases, with 19 bases between. The CDR3 totals 16 residues. Germline values: CDR1 SGHRS, CDR2 YFSETQ. The CDR3 spells CASSLAVKGSEEKLFF. The CDR3 region has the DNA TGCGCCAGCAGCTTAGCCGTTAAAGGGAGCGAGGAAAAACTGTTTTTT.

The V call is TRBV6-5, the J call TRBJ1-2; weak D call: TRBD1 (6 bases). The CDR3 extends over 11 amino acids. Germline CDR1 and CDR2: MNHEY and SVGAGI. V lost 8 bases and J 4 bases, leaving 8 bases between the germline ends. CDR3 region: CASGRGYGYTF. DNA for the CDR3: TGTGCCAGCGGCAGGGGCTATGGCTACACCTTC.

This chain joins TRBV19 and TRBJ2-2, with TRBD2 matching over 11 bases. The CDR3 sequence is 18 residues long. Germline values: CDR1 LNHDA, CDR2 SQIVND (reference sequence). V trimming: 0 bases; J trimming: 7 bases; junction bases outside the gene matches: 10. In DNA form, the CDR3 reads TGTGCCAGTAGTATAGATGGGCGGCTAGCGGGAGGAAACGGGGAGCTGTTTTTT. Amino acid sequence: CASSIDGRLAGGNGELFF.

This chain uses TRBV29-1 with TRBJ2-7; 9 nucleotides line up with TRBD1. The germline V gene has CDR1 SQVTM and CDR2 ANQGSEA. This CDR3 contains 13 residues. The V and J ends lost 6 bases and 4 bases, in that order; junction bases with no gene match: 7. CDR3 sequence: CSVQGQGRYEQYF. The DNA for the CDR3 is TGCAGCGTCCAAGGACAGGGGAGATACGAGCAGTACTTC.

This chain's CDR3 is CASSYGNTEAFF. The CDR3 DNA follows: TGTGCCAGCAGTTACGGGAACACTGAAGCTTTCTTT. The chain employs TRBV25-1 and TRBJ1-1; no reliable D call. Trimming cost V 5 bases and J 1 base, with 5 bases left between them. The V gene's germline CDR1 is MGHDK and CDR2 SYGVNS. The CDR3 runs 12 residues.

The rearrangement joins TRBV27 to TRBJ2-1; 9 nucleotides align to TRBD2. J was trimmed by 0 bases and V by 4 bases; bases with no gene match: 10. The CDR3 spans 18 residues. The V gene's germline CDR1 is MNHEY and CDR2 SMNVEV (reference sequence). The CDR3 sequence: CASSSPGWRGGSYNEQFF. The CDR3 nucleotides are TGTGCCAGCAGTTCCCCGGGGTGGCGGGGGGGCTCCTACAATGAGCAGTTCTTC.

The V and J genes are TRBV4-3 and TRBJ1-4; no definite D call. CDR3 length: 18 amino acids. CDR1 and CDR2 from the germline V gene are LGHNA and YSLEER. V lost 0 bases and J 0 bases, leaving 14 bases between the germline ends. The DNA for the CDR3 is TGCGCCAGCAGCCAAGATGAATTTGGCATTTCAACTAATGAAAAACTGTTTTTT. Amino acids: CASSQDEFGISTNEKLFF.

The J gene is TRBJ2-1, the V gene TRBV27; TRBD2 might be the D (6 bases). The germline CDR1 and CDR2 sequences are MNHEY and SMNVEV (reference sequence). The CDR3 runs 15 residues. Trimming stripped 5 bases from V and 3 bases from J, with 14 bases between. The CDR3 loop is CASSPLATSYNEQFF. The CDR3, as DNA: TGTGCCAGCAGTCCTCTAGCGACTAGCTACAATGAGCAGTTCTTC.

The chain recombines TRBV19 with TRBJ1-5; 8 nucleotides agree with TRBD1. V was clipped by 5 bases and J by 3 bases; unmatched bases: 6. This CDR3 is 15 amino acids long. In germline, CDR1 is LNHDA, CDR2 SQIVND (reference sequence). The CDR3 DNA is TGTGCCAGTAGTGTCAGGACAGGGTTCAATCAGCCCCAGCATTTT. Translated: CASSVRTGFNQPQHF.

The J gene is TRBJ2-2, the V gene TRBV5-4; D gene ambiguous. Deletions cut 3 bases from V and 1 base from J, with 4 bases between. Germline values: CDR1 SGHNT, CDR2 YYREEE (reference sequence). The CDR3 is 13 residues long. The CDR3 spells CASSSQNTGELFF. The CDR3 DNA is TGTGCCAGCAGCTCCCAGAACACCGGGGAGCTGTTTTTT.

This clone turned up a few times. The genes are TRBV7-9 and TRBJ2-1; 11 bases align to TRBD2. The CDR3 runs 17 residues. CDR1 is SEHNR and CDR2 is FQNEAQ in the germline V gene (reference sequence). After removal of 5 bases from V and 7 bases from J, the junction contained 13 bases not matched to a gene. The chain's CDR3 is CASSQPGLAGRGNEQFF. The CDR3 DNA follows: TGTGCCAGCAGCCAACCCGGACTAGCGGGTCGGGGAAATGAGCAGTTCTTC.

The chain employs TRBV6-6 and TRBJ2-1, with TRBD2 matching over 10 bases. The trim removed 6 bases at V and 4 bases at J, leaving 9 bases unmatched. There are 16 residues in the CDR3. CDR1 and CDR2 (germline): MNHNY, SVGAGI (reference sequence). The CDR3 loop reads CASSDLLAGAYNEQFF. For the CDR3, the DNA is TGTGCCAGCAGCGACCTTCTAGCGGGAGCGTACAATGAGCAGTTCTTC.

This clone was found a few times. This chain uses TRBV30 with TRBJ1-5; TRBD1 matches at 8 bases. The V gene's germline CDR1 is GTSNPN and CDR2 SVGIG (reference sequence). There are 14 residues in the CDR3. The junction had 6 bases not matched to a gene; V was cut back by 7 bases and J by 1 base. DNA for the CDR3: TGTGCCTCCAACACAGGGGGAAGCAATCAGCCCCAGCATTTT. It translates to CASNTGGSNQPQHF.

The chain uses TRBV5-6 and TRBJ2-1; 8 nucleotides match TRBD1. V lost 4 bases to trimming and J lost 4 bases; unmatched junction nucleotides: 10. Germline values: CDR1 SGHDT, CDR2 YYEEEE. The CDR3 length is 16 residues. CDR3 DNA: TGTGCCAGCAGCATCCCGACAGGGGTCGGATACAATGAGCAGTTCTTC. Translated, it gives CASSIPTGVGYNEQFF.

This clone was detected only once. V usage is TRBV18 and J usage is TRBJ1-2, with TRBD1 identical over 9 bases. Trimming at V came to 6 bases and at J to 4 bases, leaving 3 bases not matched to a gene. There are 13 residues in the CDR3. Germline CDR1 is KGHSH and CDR2 is LQKENI. In DNA form, the CDR3 reads TGTGCCAGCTCGGGACAGGGACCCTATGGCTACACCTTC. Translation gives CASSGQGPYGYTF.

On this clone itself: The junction departs from germline at one end; a sequencing error may be responsible. The chain uses TRBV7-7 and TRBJ2-5; 13 bases fit TRBD2. The CDR3 runs to 16 residues. CDR1 and CDR2 from the germline V gene are SSHAT and FNYEAQ (reference sequence). Here the CDR3 DNA reads TGTGCTAGCAGCACCTGGACTAGCGGGAGTGGTGAGACCCAGTACTTC. Its translation is CASSTWTSGSGETQYF.

This clone was seen once. The J gene is TRBJ2-5, the V gene TRBV7-9; 8 bases align to TRBD2. The CDR3 sequence is 13 residues long. CDR1 and CDR2 (germline): SEHNR, FQNEAQ (reference sequence). V lost 4 bases and J lost 4; bases outside the gene matches: 2. The CDR3 DNA is TGTGCCAGCAGCTCCGGGGGGGTAGAGACCCAGTACTTC. Translating it yields CASSSGGVETQYF.

V and J are TRBV28 and TRBJ2-1; TRBD1 might be the D (5 bases). Germline CDR1 and CDR2: MDHEN and SYDVKM. This CDR3 contains 15 residues. Trimming removed 5 bases from V and 4 bases from J, with 15 bases in between. This chain's CDR3 is CASSPDNNPYNEQFF. The CDR3 DNA reads TGTGCCAGCAGTCCGGACAATAACCCTTACAATGAGCAGTTCTTC.

A single count supports this clone. The rearrangement joins TRBV27 to TRBJ2-7; 7 bases align to TRBD2. Per the germline V gene, CDR1 is MNHEY and CDR2 is SMNVEV (reference sequence). After removal of 5 bases from V and 1 base from J, the junction contained 8 bases not matched to a gene. This CDR3 contains 15 residues. CDR3 amino acids: CASSPSTSLSYEQYF. For the CDR3, the DNA is TGTGCCAGCAGTCCCTCGACTAGCCTTTCCTACGAGCAGTACTTC.

This chain joins TRBV4-2 and TRBJ1-1; a possible D gene is TRBD1 (6 bases). CDR3 length: 14 amino acids. V lost 4 bases and J lost 4, with 13 bases in between. The V gene's germline CDR1 is LGHNA and CDR2 YNFKEQ. The CDR3 sequence is CASSPREGGTEAFF. CDR3 DNA sequence: TGTGCCAGCAGCCCACGGGAGGGGGGCACTGAAGCTTTCTTT.

In DNA form, the CDR3 reads TGTGCCAGCAGTGATGGGGGATTAGCGGGAGGAACTTACTACGAGCAGTACTTC. Translated, it gives CASSDGGLAGGTYYEQYF. The chain has TRBV6-1 and TRBJ2-7, with TRBD2 identical over 10 bases. This CDR3 has 18 amino acids. Trimming at V came to 3 bases and at J to 3 bases, leaving 14 bases not matched to a gene. Germline V lookup: CDR1 MNHNS, CDR2 SASEGT.

The V and J genes are TRBV19 and TRBJ1-5, with TRBD1 matching 10 bases. In germline, CDR1 is LNHDA, CDR2 SQIVND (reference sequence). The CDR3 consists of 16 residues. After removal of 3 bases from V and 4 bases from J, the junction contained 6 bases not matched to a gene. CDR3 loop: CASSISMGQGNQPQHF. CDR3 sequence (DNA): TGTGCCAGTAGTATTTCAATGGGACAGGGGAATCAGCCCCAGCATTTT.

The V gene is TRBV19, the J gene TRBJ1-1, with 8 bases aligning to TRBD1. The CDR3 spans 14 residues. CDR1 is LNHDA, CDR2 SQIVND, per germline (reference sequence). V was clipped by 3 bases and J by 4 bases; unmatched bases: 4. CDR3 nucleotide sequence: TGTGCCAGTAGTATCCAGGGGGCGGGCACTGAAGCTTTCTTT. It codes for CASSIQGAGTEAFF.

In this sample, this clone turned up a few times. The CDR3 sequence is CASSIDEAGNEKLFF. CDR3 nucleotide sequence: TGTGCCAGTAGTATAGATGAAGCAGGGAATGAAAAACTGTTTTTT. The V call is TRBV19, the J call TRBJ1-4; D is perhaps TRBD1 (5 bases). CDR1 LNHDA and CDR2 SQIVND come from the germline V gene (reference sequence). The CDR3 spans 15 residues. Trimming removed 0 bases from V and 5 bases from J, with 10 bases in between. The full variable domain, completed using reference TRBV19 and TRBJ1-4, is DGGITQSPKYLFRKEGQNVTLSCEQNLNHDAMYWYRQDPGQGLRLIYYSQIVNDFQKGDIAEGYSVSREKKESFPLTVTSAQKNPTAFYLCASSIDEAGNEKLFFGSGTQLSVL.

The CDR3 spells CASSGGGLLNTEAFF. The CDR3, as DNA: TGTGCCAGCAGCGGGGGGGGACTGCTGAACACTGAAGCTTTCTTT. This sequence joins TRBV13 and TRBJ1-1; possibly TRBD1 for D (5 bases). Trimming cost V 5 bases and J 0 bases, with 13 bases left between them. This CDR3 spans 15 amino acids. CDR1 and CDR2 (germline): PRHDT, FYEKMQ (reference sequence).

The chain couples TRBV9 to TRBJ2-7; perhaps TRBD1 as D (6 bases). Germline V gives CDR1 SGDLS, CDR2 YYNGEE. Trimming shortened V by 0 bases and J by 2 bases, and 12 bases separated the two germline ends. This CDR3 contains 15 residues. CDR3 DNA sequence: TGTGCCAGCAGCGTAGAAGCCCAGGGGACCTACGAGCAGTACTTC. It codes for CASSVEAQGTYEQYF. The full variable domain, completed using reference TRBV9 and TRBJ2-7, is DSGVTQTPKHLITATGQRVTLRCSPRSGDLSVYWYQQSLDQGLQFLIQYYNGEERAKGNILERFSAQQFPDLHSELNLSSLELGDSALYFCASSVEAQGTYEQYFGPGTRLTVT.

This clone was seen more than once but under ten times. As DNA, the CDR3 is TGTGCCATCAATAGACAGGGGCTCTATAATGGCTACACCTTC. The encoded protein is CAINRQGLYNGYTF. The rearrangement uses TRBV28 and TRBJ1-2; 8 bases align to TRBD1. The germline V gene encodes CDR1 MDHEN and CDR2 SYDVKM. The V segment lost 10 bases and the J segment 6 bases; nucleotides outside the gene matches: 13. The CDR3 totals 14 residues.

The chain employs TRBV7-2 and TRBJ1-1, with D unresolved. Deletions cut 6 bases from V and 10 bases from J, with 15 bases between. The CDR3 sequence is 12 residues long. The germline V gene has CDR1 SGHTA and CDR2 FQGNSA. The DNA of the CDR3 is TGTGCCAGCAGTCCCACACAGATTTTAGCTTTCTTT. It specifies CASSPTQILAFF. The variable domain in full, completed from reference TRBV7-2 and TRBJ1-1, reads GAGVSQSPSNKVTEKGKDVELRCDPISGHTALYWYRQSLGQGLEFLIYFQGNSAPDKSGLPSDRFSAERTGGSVSTLTIQRTQQEDSAVYLCASSPTQILAFFGQGTRLTVV.